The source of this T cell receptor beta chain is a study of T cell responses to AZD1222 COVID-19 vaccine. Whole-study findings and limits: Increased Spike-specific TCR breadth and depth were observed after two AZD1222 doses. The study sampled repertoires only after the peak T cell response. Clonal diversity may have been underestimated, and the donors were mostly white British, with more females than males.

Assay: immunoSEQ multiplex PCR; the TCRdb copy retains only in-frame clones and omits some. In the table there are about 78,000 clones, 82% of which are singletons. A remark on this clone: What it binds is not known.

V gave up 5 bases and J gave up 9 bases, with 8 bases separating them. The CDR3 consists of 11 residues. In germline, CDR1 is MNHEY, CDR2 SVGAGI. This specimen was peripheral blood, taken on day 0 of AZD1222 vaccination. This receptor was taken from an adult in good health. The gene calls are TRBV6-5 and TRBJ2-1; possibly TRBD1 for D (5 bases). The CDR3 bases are TGTGCCAGCAGTAACAGGTTTGAGCAGTTCTTC. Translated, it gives CASSNRFEQFF.